The clone carrying this T cell receptor beta chain appeared many times. Its target is unknown. The germline V gene encodes CDR1 SGHRS and CDR2 YFSETQ. The CDR3 totals 15 residues. V was cut by 3 bases and J by 8 bases, with 20 bases left in between. This specimen belongs to a study of neurological immune-mediated disorders. 5'RACE with 10-nucleotide random UMIs produced the cDNA. Every sequencing run produced over 190 million TCR-beta sequences that came from 15-18 subjects. Using its own MiXCR run on the 5' RACE reads, TCRdb lists one record per CDR3 protein. The data contain approximately 65,000 distinct CDR3 sequences, about 5% of them singletons. Overall study results and limits: A possible signature appeared as one related-CDR3 cluster, in which phylogenetic grouping placed the repertoires of 18 of 34 multiple sclerosis patients.

This receptor was obtained from a human donor with multiple sclerosis. The donor label of this sample is uncertain. Sequences were obtained from PBMCs. The chain employs TRBV5-1 and TRBJ1-2; D is perhaps TRBD1 (6 bases). CDR3 sequence: CASSWNIGGLYGYTF. The CDR3 DNA sequence: TGCGCCAGCAGCTGGAACATAGGGGGATTGTACGGCTACACCTTC.